Listed below are T cell receptor beta chains from one sample, sequenced in a study of T-cell memory formation after mild COVID-19. TCRdb used MiXCR to reprocess the 5' RACE reads, holding one entry per CDR3 protein. The table includes 450,000 to 650,000 distinct CDR3 sequences, around 21% detected once. Material for sequencing was PBMCs or a T cell subset sorted from them (not recorded which). Source of these receptors: an adult woman who had mild COVID-19 (a few samples of this study predate the infection). Cell type and time point are not known. The CDR3 runs from the conserved cysteine through the conserved F or W. D genes are given only for firm matches. A clone size is listed for some rows: how often the clone was seen (once, few, many), or a class if it is expanded.

d_call	v_call	clone_size	j_call	cdr3_nt	cdr3_aa
.	TRBV7-9	.	TRBJ1-1	TGTGCCAGCAGCTTACGAGTTGGGGCGGACACTGAAGCTTTCTTT	CASSLRVGADTEAFF
TRBD2	TRBV30	few	TRBJ2-3	TGTGCCTGGATTGTTGGGGGAGGGCCCTCAGATACGCAGTATTTT	CAWIVGGGPSDTQYF
.	TRBV7-3	.	TRBJ2-7	TGTGCCAGCAGCTTAACCCCAGGGGTTCTTGGAGACGAGCAGTACTTC	CASSLTPGVLGDEQYF
.	TRBV9	.	TRBJ1-1	TGTGCCAGCAGCCCCGACCCAAGGGTCGTCACTGAAGCTTTCTTT	CASSPDPRVVTEAFF
TRBD2	TRBV9	few	TRBJ2-1	TGTGCCAGCAGCGAACTAGCGGGAGTCTACAATGAGCAGTTCTTC	CASSELAGVYNEQFF
TRBD1	TRBV12-3/TRBV12-4	.	TRBJ2-7	TGTGCCAGCAGTTTAATTTTCGGCGGGACAGGATCCTACGAGCAGTACTTC	CASSLIFGGTGSYEQYF
.	TRBV23-1	few	TRBJ1-1	TGCGCCAGCAGTCACTCCGGGACGGACACTGAAGCTTTCTTT	CASSHSGTDTEAFF
.	TRBV11-2	.	TRBJ2-7	TGTGCCAGCAGCCGTGCCCTAGCCTACGAGCAGTACTTC	CASSRALAYEQYF
.	TRBV4-1	.	TRBJ2-3	TGCGCCAGCAGCCAAGCACTAGCACTGAGCACAGATACGCAGTATTTT	CASSQALALSTDTQYF
TRBD2	TRBV13	few	TRBJ2-3	TGTGCCAGCAGCGTGGGAACCTCGGCTAGCGGCGCAGACACAGATACGCAGTATTTT	CASSVGTSASGADTDTQYF
.	TRBV12-3/TRBV12-4	many	TRBJ2-1	TGTGCCAGCAGTTTATCTAATGAGCAGTTCTTC	CASSLSNEQFF
TRBD2	TRBV18	.	TRBJ2-1	TGTGCCAGCTCACCGAGTCCTCCCTCTAGCGGGAGGTACAATGAGCAGTTCTTC	CASSPSPPSSGRYNEQFF
.	TRBV12-3/TRBV12-4	few	TRBJ2-5	TGTGCCAGCAGCAAAGGGGGGGGCGTCGAGACCCAGTACTTC	CASSKGGGVETQYF
.	TRBV6-6	few	TRBJ2-7	TGTGCCGCAGCGGGTGAATTAAACTACGAGCAGTACTTC	CAAAGELNYEQYF
TRBD2	TRBV12-3/TRBV12-4	.	TRBJ2-3	TGTGCCAGCAGTTTTCGACTAGCGGGAGGGCCTATAACAGATACGCAGTATTTT	CASSFRLAGGPITDTQYF
.	TRBV7-9	few	TRBJ2-2	TGTGCCAGCAGCCCTCCTCAGATGCTGTTTTTT	CASSPPQMLFF
.	TRBV20-1	.	TRBJ2-5	TGCAGTGCTAGGGCCGGGACCGAAAGAACCCAGTACTTC	CSARAGTERTQYF
TRBD2	TRBV7-2	.	TRBJ2-3	TGTGCCAGCAGTCTCCTAGCGGGCCTGGGGAGCACAGATACGCAGTATTTT	CASSLLAGLGSTDTQYF
.	TRBV16	.	TRBJ2-4	TGTGCCAGCAGCCAAACAGGGACCAAAAACATTCAGTACTTC	CASSQTGTKNIQYF
.	TRBV7-7	.	TRBJ2-2	TGTGCCAGCAGCCCATGGGCGGCCCCCACCGGGGAGCTGTTTTTT	CASSPWAAPTGELFF
TRBD2	TRBV25-1	.	TRBJ2-1	TGTGCCAGCAGTGACCCCCCTGCGGGAGGGTCCTACAATGAGCAGTTCTTC	CASSDPPAGGSYNEQFF
TRBD1	TRBV25-1	.	TRBJ1-1	TGTGCCAGCAGTTATCGGACAGGCCAGAACACTGAAGCTTTCTTT	CASSYRTGQNTEAFF
.	TRBV12-3/TRBV12-4	few	TRBJ2-7	TGTGCCAGCACCCTAATGGGCTCCTACGAGCAGTACTTC	CASTLMGSYEQYF
.	TRBV4-1	few	TRBJ1-4	TGCGCCAGCAGCCAAGACCGGTCAGTTCGAGAAAAACTGTTTTTT	CASSQDRSVREKLFF
TRBD1	TRBV7-3	.	TRBJ1-1	TGTGCCAGCAGCGCGAAACCCACGGGACAGGGTCAGAGCACTGAAGCTTTCTTT	CASSAKPTGQGQSTEAFF
TRBD1	TRBV7-2	few	TRBJ1-1	TGTGCCAGCAGCCCGTGGGACAGCCACACTGAAGCTTTCTTT	CASSPWDSHTEAFF
.	TRBV7-2	.	TRBJ1-2	TGTGCCAGCAGCTTAATTGGGCAGGGCTATGGCTACACCTTC	CASSLIGQGYGYTF
TRBD1	TRBV2	.	TRBJ2-7	TGTGCCAGCAGGAGGGACAGGGGGCGCGGGGAGCAGTACTTC	CASRRDRGRGEQYF
TRBD2	TRBV4-2	.	TRBJ2-1	TGTGCCAGCAGCCAGGCTCATTTGACTAGCGGAAATGAGCAGTTCTTC	CASSQAHLTSGNEQFF
.	TRBV29-1	few	TRBJ2-3	TGCAGCGTTCGGACCGGAGGATTCACAGATACGCAGTATTTT	CSVRTGGFTDTQYF
TRBD2	TRBV9	few	TRBJ2-3	TGTGCCAGCAGCGCTTTTGGAACTAGCGGGGTCACAGATACGCAGTATTTT	CASSAFGTSGVTDTQYF
TRBD1	TRBV30	.	TRBJ1-4	TGTGCCTGGAGCCCCGACAGGGCTGGGGGTGAAAAACTGTTTTTT	CAWSPDRAGGEKLFF
TRBD2	TRBV12-3/TRBV12-4	.	TRBJ2-5	TGTGCCAGCACCCTCTTGGGACTAGCGGGACAAGAGACCCAGTACTTC	CASTLLGLAGQETQYF
.	TRBV24-1	.	TRBJ2-5	TGTGCCACCAGTGAGTCCCCTGGTTGGGCGGGAAAGACCCAGTACTTC	CATSESPGWAGKTQYF
TRBD1	TRBV7-9	few	TRBJ1-2	TGTGCCAGCAGCTTAGTCCGGGGACAGGAATTGAACTATGGCTACACCTTC	CASSLVRGQELNYGYTF